This is a list of T cell receptor beta chains from one sample in a study of cytomegalovirus exposure and HLA in healthy donors. The protocol was immunoSEQ multiplex PCR, while the TCRdb copy is restricted to in-frame clones and leaves out a portion. The sample has 140,000 to 150,000 clones; 65% to 80% are singletons. The material sequenced was PBMCs. These receptors were obtained from a man in his forties in good health and CMV-seropositive. Each CDR3 is given with its conserved first and last residue. A D gene is named only where the DNA matches it firmly. Part of the rows lack a size; the others show once, few, many or a class for expanded clones.

j_gene: TRBJ1-4
v_gene: TRBV7-9
abundance: few
d_gene: NA
CDR3nt: TGTGCCAGCAGAGGTTCAGGTCTACCAACTAATGAAAAACTGTTTTTT
CDR3aa: CASRGSGLPTNEKLFF

j_gene: TRBJ2-7
v_gene: TRBV19
abundance: NA
d_gene: NA
CDR3nt: TGTGCCAGTAGTATAGATCCCAGAGGCGAGCAGTACTTC
CDR3aa: CASSIDPRGEQYF

j_gene: TRBJ2-2
v_gene: TRBV29-1
abundance: NA
d_gene: NA
CDR3nt: TGCAGCGTTGACCTGAACACCGGGGAGCTGTTTTTT
CDR3aa: CSVDLNTGELFF

j_gene: TRBJ2-1
v_gene: TRBV6-4
abundance: NA
d_gene: TRBD2
CDR3nt: TGTGCCAGCAGTGAAGGGGAGGGAGGGGCTGAGCAGTTCTTC
CDR3aa: CASSEGEGGAEQFF

j_gene: TRBJ2-2
v_gene: TRBV5-1
abundance: once
d_gene: TRBD2
CDR3nt: TGCGCCAGCAGCTTGTTGGTAGCGGGAAACACCGGGGAGCTGTTTTTT
CDR3aa: CASSLLVAGNTGELFF

j_gene: TRBJ2-3
v_gene: TRBV27
abundance: NA
d_gene: TRBD1
CDR3nt: TGTGCCAGCACTCGACAGGGTTTGAATACGCAGTATTTT
CDR3aa: CASTRQGLNTQYF

j_gene: TRBJ1-3
v_gene: TRBV7-8
abundance: NA
d_gene: NA
CDR3nt: TGTGCCAGCAGCGCAGTCCAGGGGTTCGGTGGAAACACCATATATTTT
CDR3aa: CASSAVQGFGGNTIYF

j_gene: TRBJ2-6
v_gene: TRBV10-1
abundance: few
d_gene: NA
CDR3nt: TGCGCCAGCAGTACCCGACACCGCTCTGGGGCCAACGTCCTGACTTTC
CDR3aa: CASSTRHRSGANVLTF

j_gene: TRBJ1-5
v_gene: TRBV12-1
abundance: NA
d_gene: NA
CDR3nt: TGTGCCAGCACCGGACAGGGGGCTCGCAATCAGCCCCAGCATTTT
CDR3aa: CASTGQGARNQPQHF

j_gene: TRBJ2-7
v_gene: TRBV10-3
abundance: NA
d_gene: NA
CDR3nt: TGTGCCATCAGCGATCCGGGCAGGGCGGACGAGCAGTACTTC
CDR3aa: CAISDPGRADEQYF

j_gene: TRBJ2-7
v_gene: TRBV5-5
abundance: NA
d_gene: NA
CDR3nt: TGTGCCAGCAGCTTTGACATGCCCTACGAGCAGTACTTC
CDR3aa: CASSFDMPYEQYF

j_gene: TRBJ2-4
v_gene: TRBV5-1
abundance: NA
d_gene: NA
CDR3nt: TGCGCCAGCAGCCTAGGACAGAAAAACATTCAGTACTTC
CDR3aa: CASSLGQKNIQYF

j_gene: TRBJ1-3
v_gene: TRBV15
abundance: NA
d_gene: NA
CDR3nt: TGTGCCACCAGCAGAGTGTCCATGGGGCCTGGAAACACCATATATTTT
CDR3aa: CATSRVSMGPGNTIYF

j_gene: TRBJ2-7
v_gene: TRBV11-3
abundance: NA
d_gene: TRBD2
CDR3nt: TGTGCCAGCAGCACCAGACTAGCCGAGTACTACGAGCAGTACTTC
CDR3aa: CASSTRLAEYYEQYF

j_gene: TRBJ2-7
v_gene: TRBV28
abundance: NA
d_gene: TRBD1
CDR3nt: TGTGCCAGCAGTTTTTCCAGGGGGCTGGACGAGCAGTACTTC
CDR3aa: CASSFSRGLDEQYF

j_gene: TRBJ2-1
v_gene: TRBV5-5
abundance: NA
d_gene: TRBD2
CDR3nt: TGTGCCAGCAGATCCGGGACTAGCGGTCCCAATGAGCAGTTCTTC
CDR3aa: CASRSGTSGPNEQFF

j_gene: TRBJ2-1
v_gene: TRBV28
abundance: once
d_gene: TRBD2
CDR3nt: TGTGCCAGCAACGGCGGGAGGGCCAATGAGCAGTTCTTC
CDR3aa: CASNGGRANEQFF

j_gene: TRBJ1-4
v_gene: TRBV4-1
abundance: NA
d_gene: TRBD1
CDR3nt: TGCGCCAGCAGCCAAGACCCGGGACAGGGTGGTGAAAAACTGTTTTTT
CDR3aa: CASSQDPGQGGEKLFF

j_gene: TRBJ2-5
v_gene: TRBV27
abundance: few
d_gene: NA
CDR3nt: TGTGCCAGCAGTTTACAGCCTCCGGGACTTACGTTTGGAAAAGAGACCCAGTACTTC
CDR3aa: CASSLQPPGLTFGKETQYF

j_gene: TRBJ2-7
v_gene: TRBV19
abundance: NA
d_gene: NA
CDR3nt: TGTGCCAGTAGCCCGGGACTCCCCTACGAGCAGTACTTC
CDR3aa: CASSPGLPYEQYF

j_gene: TRBJ2-1
v_gene: TRBV15
abundance: NA
d_gene: TRBD2
CDR3nt: TGTGCCACCAGCAGAGATCCAGCGGGAAGGGTCTTC
CDR3aa: CATSRDPAGRVF

j_gene: TRBJ1-5
v_gene: TRBV28
abundance: NA
d_gene: NA
CDR3nt: TGTGCCAGCAGTTTGACAATTACGGGCAATCAGCCCCAGCATTTT
CDR3aa: CASSLTITGNQPQHF

j_gene: TRBJ2-5
v_gene: TRBV18
abundance: NA
d_gene: TRBD2
CDR3nt: TGTGCCAGCTCACCGCCAGGACTAGCGGGAAGGGTGACCCAGTACTTC
CDR3aa: CASSPPGLAGRVTQYF

j_gene: TRBJ2-2
v_gene: TRBV29-1
abundance: NA
d_gene: TRBD1
CDR3nt: TGCAGCGTTGAGTGGGACAGCGGGGAGCTGTTTTTT
CDR3aa: CSVEWDSGELFF

j_gene: TRBJ1-1
v_gene: TRBV20-1
abundance: few
d_gene: NA
CDR3nt: TGCAGTGTCCGGGGAGACACTGAAGCTTTCTTT
CDR3aa: CSVRGDTEAFF

j_gene: TRBJ1-6
v_gene: TRBV2
abundance: NA
d_gene: NA
CDR3nt: TGTGCCAGTGGGGTCCTGGGGGCTAATTCACCCCTCCACTTT
CDR3aa: CASGVLGANSPLHF

j_gene: TRBJ2-7
v_gene: TRBV10-3
abundance: NA
d_gene: NA
CDR3nt: TGTGCCATCAGTGAATCAGGGGCCTCCTACGAGCAGTACTTC
CDR3aa: CAISESGASYEQYF

j_gene: TRBJ2-7
v_gene: TRBV5-5
abundance: NA
d_gene: NA
CDR3nt: TGTGCCAGCAGCCCTACCGGCGAAGCGTTCTCCTACGAGCAGTACTTC
CDR3aa: CASSPTGEAFSYEQYF

j_gene: TRBJ1-3
v_gene: TRBV5-1
abundance: NA
d_gene: NA
CDR3nt: TGCGCCAGCAGCTTGGACCAGGCCTACTCTGGAAACACCATATATTTT
CDR3aa: CASSLDQAYSGNTIYF

j_gene: TRBJ2-5
v_gene: TRBV11-2
abundance: NA
d_gene: NA
CDR3nt: TGTGCCAGCAGCTTAGGGGGGGCCCAGTACTTC
CDR3aa: CASSLGGAQYF

j_gene: TRBJ2-3
v_gene: TRBV28
abundance: NA
d_gene: NA
CDR3nt: TGTGCCAGCAAGGACAGTGCAGATACGCAGTATTTT
CDR3aa: CASKDSADTQYF

j_gene: TRBJ1-1
v_gene: TRBV6-5
abundance: NA
d_gene: TRBD1
CDR3nt: TGTGCCAGCAGCAGCCACAGGGGCCAGAACACTGAAGCTTTCTTT
CDR3aa: CASSSHRGQNTEAFF

j_gene: TRBJ2-5
v_gene: TRBV29-1
abundance: once
d_gene: NA
CDR3nt: TGCAGCGTTTCGGTGGGAGGAAACCAAGAGACCCAGTACTTC
CDR3aa: CSVSVGGNQETQYF

j_gene: TRBJ2-1
v_gene: TRBV25-1
abundance: few
d_gene: TRBD1
CDR3nt: TGTGCCAGCGGTCCCGGGACAGGGGACAATGAGCAGTTCTTC
CDR3aa: CASGPGTGDNEQFF

j_gene: TRBJ2-7
v_gene: TRBV10-3
abundance: NA
d_gene: TRBD2
CDR3nt: TGTGCCATCAGTGAGTCTGCAGGCGGGGGAACCTACGAGCAGTACTTC
CDR3aa: CAISESAGGGTYEQYF

j_gene: TRBJ2-7
v_gene: TRBV6-5
abundance: NA
d_gene: TRBD1
CDR3nt: TGTGCCAGCAGTCCCGGGACAGGGGGCTCCTACGAGCAGTACTTC
CDR3aa: CASSPGTGGSYEQYF

j_gene: TRBJ2-7
v_gene: TRBV29-1
abundance: NA
d_gene: TRBD2
CDR3nt: TGCAGCGTGAAGCGGGAGTACGAGCAGTACTTC
CDR3aa: CSVKREYEQYF

j_gene: TRBJ2-3
v_gene: TRBV14
abundance: NA
d_gene: NA
CDR3nt: TGTGCCAGCAGCCAGACCAGGGCCGGCACAGATACGCAGTATTTT
CDR3aa: CASSQTRAGTDTQYF

j_gene: TRBJ2-2
v_gene: TRBV2
abundance: NA
d_gene: TRBD2
CDR3nt: TGTGCCCTCGGGCTAGCGGAGGAGGGGGAGCTGTTTTTT
CDR3aa: CALGLAEEGELFF

j_gene: TRBJ2-1
v_gene: TRBV5-1
abundance: NA
d_gene: NA
CDR3nt: TGCGCCAGCGGGGGAGCGGGTAGCTCCTACAATGAGCAGTTCTTC
CDR3aa: CASGGAGSSYNEQFF

j_gene: TRBJ1-2
v_gene: TRBV29-1
abundance: NA
d_gene: TRBD1
CDR3nt: TGCAGCGTTGCCCCGGACAGGTCTTTGGTGTTC
CDR3aa: CSVAPDRSLVF

j_gene: TRBJ2-6
v_gene: TRBV4-1
abundance: NA
d_gene: NA
CDR3nt: TGCGCCAGCAGCCAAGATCTGTCGTCGTTGGCCAACGTCCTGACTTTC
CDR3aa: CASSQDLSSLANVLTF

j_gene: TRBJ2-4
v_gene: TRBV12-2
abundance: NA
d_gene: NA
CDR3nt: TGTGCAAGTCGCTTAGTGATTCTGACAGTTAGCCTTCAGTACTTC
CDR3aa: CASRLVILTVSLQYF

j_gene: TRBJ1-5
v_gene: TRBV30
abundance: NA
d_gene: NA
CDR3nt: TGTGCCTGGAGTGTACAATCAGGCGGCAATCAGCCCCAGCATTTT
CDR3aa: CAWSVQSGGNQPQHF

j_gene: TRBJ2-1
v_gene: TRBV11-2
abundance: NA
d_gene: TRBD1
CDR3nt: TGTGCCAGCGGAGGGACAGGGGGCGCGTGGAATGAGCAGTTCTTC
CDR3aa: CASGGTGGAWNEQFF

j_gene: TRBJ2-5
v_gene: TRBV9
abundance: once
d_gene: TRBD1
CDR3nt: TGTGCCAGCAGCGTAGGCCCAGGGGGTGAGCAGTACTTC
CDR3aa: CASSVGPGGEQYF

j_gene: TRBJ1-1
v_gene: TRBV9
abundance: NA
d_gene: NA
CDR3nt: TGTGCCAGCAGCTATGCAGTCAACACTGAAGCTTTCTTT
CDR3aa: CASSYAVNTEAFF

j_gene: TRBJ1-1
v_gene: TRBV7-2
abundance: NA
d_gene: NA
CDR3nt: TGTGCCAGCAGCCCCTGGAGCTACACTGAAGCTTTCTTT
CDR3aa: CASSPWSYTEAFF

j_gene: TRBJ1-4
v_gene: TRBV7-9
abundance: NA
d_gene: NA
CDR3nt: TGTGCCAGCAGCTCGCCCAGACGGGGGGGAAGGGAAAAACTGTTTTTT
CDR3aa: CASSSPRRGGREKLFF

j_gene: TRBJ2-7
v_gene: TRBV25-1
abundance: once
d_gene: NA
CDR3nt: TGTGCCAGCAGTGAATCTTCGGGGAGCCGGGGCGAGCAGTACTTC
CDR3aa: CASSESSGSRGEQYF

j_gene: TRBJ1-5
v_gene: TRBV27
abundance: NA
d_gene: TRBD1
CDR3nt: TGTGCCAGCACTAGGACAGGGGGCAGGTATAGCAATCAGCCCCAGCATTTT
CDR3aa: CASTRTGGRYSNQPQHF

j_gene: TRBJ2-7
v_gene: TRBV11-2
abundance: NA
d_gene: TRBD2
CDR3nt: TGTGCCAGCAGCTTAGGGGAGGGCCGTCACGAGCAGTACTTC
CDR3aa: CASSLGEGRHEQYF